The clone carrying this T cell receptor beta chain was detected only once. Its specificity is not known. These data come from a study of shared clonotypes between healthy human individuals. Broader study findings: The low donor count limited represented genetic and exposure-history diversity.

Every subset's genomic DNA went evenly onto several immunoSEQ plates. The method was immunoSEQ multiplex PCR; TCRdb's version includes in-frame clones alone and lacks a portion of them. In the table there are 2 million to 3 million clones, roughly 93% of which are singletons. With 5 bases removed from V and 1 base from J, the gap between germline ends came to 8 bases. Germline V gene sequence: CDR1 SNHLY, CDR2 FYNNEI. The CDR3 totals 13 residues. What was sequenced was naive CD4+ T cells from PBMCs. Subset specified: CD45RA+ positively selected. The chain has TRBV2 and TRBJ1-1; no clear D gene. This clonotype was sampled from a man aged 18 to 29 in good health. Some clones in this sample may be carry-over from other donors' samples. For the CDR3, the DNA is TGTGCCAGCAGTAAGGACGGGAACACTGAAGCTTTCTTT. It translates to CASSKDGNTEAFF.